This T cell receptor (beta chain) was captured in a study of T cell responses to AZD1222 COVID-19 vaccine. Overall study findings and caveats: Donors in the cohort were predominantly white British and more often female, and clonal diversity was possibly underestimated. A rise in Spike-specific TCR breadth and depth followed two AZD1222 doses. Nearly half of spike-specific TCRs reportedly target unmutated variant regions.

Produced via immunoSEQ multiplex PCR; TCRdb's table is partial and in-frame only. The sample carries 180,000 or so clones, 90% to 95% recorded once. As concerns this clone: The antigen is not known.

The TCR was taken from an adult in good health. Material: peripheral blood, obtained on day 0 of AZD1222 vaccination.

CDR3 sequence reads: CASSPGTEAFF. The CDR3 nucleotides read TGTGCCAGCAGCCCTGGGACTGAAGCTTTCTTT. This chain joins TRBV14 and TRBJ1-1; no reliable D call. This CDR3 comprises 11 residues. Looked up from germline, CDR1 is SGHDN and CDR2 is FVKESK. Trimming shortened V by 4 bases and J by 5 bases, and 5 bases separated the two germline ends.